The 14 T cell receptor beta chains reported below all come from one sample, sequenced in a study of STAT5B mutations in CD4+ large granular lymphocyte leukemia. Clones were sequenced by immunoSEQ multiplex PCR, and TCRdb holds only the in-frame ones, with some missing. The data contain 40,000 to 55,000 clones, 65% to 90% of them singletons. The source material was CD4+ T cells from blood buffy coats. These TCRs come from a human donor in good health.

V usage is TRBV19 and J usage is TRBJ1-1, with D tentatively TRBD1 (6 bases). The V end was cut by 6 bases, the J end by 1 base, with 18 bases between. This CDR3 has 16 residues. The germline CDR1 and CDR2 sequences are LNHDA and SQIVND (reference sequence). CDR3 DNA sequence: TGTGCCAGTAGCCAACTTCAGGGGCTCGGGAACACTGAAGCTTTCTTT. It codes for CASSQLQGLGNTEAFF.

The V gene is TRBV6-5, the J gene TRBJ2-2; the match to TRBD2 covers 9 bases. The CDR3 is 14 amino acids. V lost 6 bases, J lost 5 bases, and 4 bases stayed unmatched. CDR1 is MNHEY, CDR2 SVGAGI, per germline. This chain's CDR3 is CASSEAGGTGELFF. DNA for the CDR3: TGTGCCAGCAGCGAAGCGGGAGGTACCGGGGAGCTGTTTTTT.

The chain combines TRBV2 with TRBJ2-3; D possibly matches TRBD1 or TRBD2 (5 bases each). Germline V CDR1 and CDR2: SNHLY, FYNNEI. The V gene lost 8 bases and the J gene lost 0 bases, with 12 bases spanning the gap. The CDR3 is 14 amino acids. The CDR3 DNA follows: TGTGCCAGCGGGGGTGCCTTTAGCACAGATACGCAGTATTTT. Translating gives CASGGAFSTDTQYF.

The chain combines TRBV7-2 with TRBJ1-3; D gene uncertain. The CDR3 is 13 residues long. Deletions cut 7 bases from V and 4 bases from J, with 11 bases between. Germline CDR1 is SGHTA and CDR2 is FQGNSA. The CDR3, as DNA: TGTGCCAGCACGGAGGTGGGGGGAAACACCATATATTTT. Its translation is CASTEVGGNTIYF.

In DNA, the CDR3 is TGTGCCAGCAGCCAGCGAGTTGGGAGGGCTAACTATGGCTACACCTTC. Its protein product is CASSQRVGRANYGYTF. V usage is TRBV5-4 and J usage is TRBJ1-2; D gene uncertain. CDR3 length: 16 amino acids. The germline V and J ends were trimmed by 4 bases and 0 bases, with 16 bases remaining between them. Germline V CDR1 and CDR2: SGHNT, YYREEE (reference sequence).

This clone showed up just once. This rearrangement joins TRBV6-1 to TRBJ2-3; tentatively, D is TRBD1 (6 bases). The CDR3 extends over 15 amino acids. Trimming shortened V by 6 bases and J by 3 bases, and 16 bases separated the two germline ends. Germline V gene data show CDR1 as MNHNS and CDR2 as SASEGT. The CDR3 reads CASRRAGVVTDTQYF. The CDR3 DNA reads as TGTGCCAGCAGGAGAGCAGGGGTGGTAACAGATACGCAGTATTTT.

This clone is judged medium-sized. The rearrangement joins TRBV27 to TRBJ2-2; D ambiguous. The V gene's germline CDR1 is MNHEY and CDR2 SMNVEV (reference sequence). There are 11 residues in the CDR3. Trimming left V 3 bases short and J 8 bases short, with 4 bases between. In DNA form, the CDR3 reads TGTGCCAGCAGTTTTTGGGGGGAGCTGTTTTTT. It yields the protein CASSFWGELFF.

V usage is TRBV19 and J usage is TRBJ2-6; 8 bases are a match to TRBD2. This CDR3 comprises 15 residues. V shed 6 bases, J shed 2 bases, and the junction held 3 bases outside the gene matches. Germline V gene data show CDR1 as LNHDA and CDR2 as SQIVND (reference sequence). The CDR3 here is CASSGGAAGANVLTF. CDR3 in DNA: TGTGCCAGTAGCGGGGGGGCGGCTGGGGCCAACGTCCTGACTTTC.

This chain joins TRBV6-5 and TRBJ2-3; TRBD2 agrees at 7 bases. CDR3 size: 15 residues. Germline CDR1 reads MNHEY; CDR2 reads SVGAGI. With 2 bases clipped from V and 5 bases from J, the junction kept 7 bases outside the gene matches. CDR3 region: CASSYAGLSKDTQYF. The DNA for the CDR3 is TGTGCCAGCAGTTACGCGGGACTATCCAAAGATACGCAGTATTTT.

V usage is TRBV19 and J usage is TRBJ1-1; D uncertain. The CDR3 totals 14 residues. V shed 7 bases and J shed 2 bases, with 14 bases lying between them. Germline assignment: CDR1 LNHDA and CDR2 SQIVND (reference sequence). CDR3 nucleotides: TGTGCCAGTACCATGGGTAGACTTAACACTGAAGCTTTCTTT. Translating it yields CASTMGRLNTEAFF.

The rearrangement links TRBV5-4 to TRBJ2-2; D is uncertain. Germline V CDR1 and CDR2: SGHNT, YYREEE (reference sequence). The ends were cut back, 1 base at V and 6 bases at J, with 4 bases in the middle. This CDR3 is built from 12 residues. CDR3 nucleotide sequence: TGTGCCAGCAGCTTGTCTCCCGGGGAGCTGTTTTTT. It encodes CASSLSPGELFF.

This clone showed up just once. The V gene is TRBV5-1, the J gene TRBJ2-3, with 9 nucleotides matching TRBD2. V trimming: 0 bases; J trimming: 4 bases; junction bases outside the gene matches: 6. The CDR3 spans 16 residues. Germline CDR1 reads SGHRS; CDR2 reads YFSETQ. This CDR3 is CASSLASGALSDTQYF. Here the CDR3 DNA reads TGCGCCAGCAGCTTGGCTAGCGGGGCTTTATCAGATACGCAGTATTTT.

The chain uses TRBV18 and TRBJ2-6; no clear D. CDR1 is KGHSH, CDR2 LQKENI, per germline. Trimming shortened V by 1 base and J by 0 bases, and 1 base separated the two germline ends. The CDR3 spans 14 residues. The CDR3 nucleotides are TGTGCCAGCTCACCACTCTCTGGGGCCAACGTCCTGACTTTC. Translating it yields CASSPLSGANVLTF.

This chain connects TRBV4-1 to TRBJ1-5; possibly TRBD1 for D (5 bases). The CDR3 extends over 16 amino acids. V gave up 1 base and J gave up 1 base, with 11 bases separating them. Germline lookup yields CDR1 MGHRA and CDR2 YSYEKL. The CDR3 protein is CASSQGAGLSNQPQHF. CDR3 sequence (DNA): TGCGCCAGCAGCCAAGGGGCAGGGCTAAGCAATCAGCCCCAGCATTTT.